This T cell receptor (beta chain) was sequenced in a study of post-analysis software for immune sequencing data. General observations from the study: Controls showed lower frequencies than patients for five TRBV segments, and TRBV5-6, TRBV5-1 and TRBV20-1 were among these. Pronounced co-clustering by F measure was evident among identically batched samples.

This clonotype showed up just a few times. The target antigen is unknown. CDR3 length: 16 residues. CDR1 and CDR2 (germline): SGHVS, FQNEAQ. The V end lost 7 bases, the J end lost 0 bases, and 19 bases lay between the germline ends. Every TCR beta cDNA library bore unique molecular identifiers. Some 500,000 cDNA molecules were recovered from an input of about 0.95 to 11 million T cells. Using its own MiXCR run on the PCR reads, TCRdb lists one record per CDR3 protein. The table shows hundreds of thousands of distinct CDR3 sequences, with about 53% occurring only once. The chain links TRBV7-8 to TRBJ2-7; D is possibly TRBD2 (7 bases). Source material: blood. The TCR sequence derives from a girl aged 10 to 17 with multiple sclerosis. The CDR3 DNA sequence: TGTGCCAGCACCGCCAAAGGGGGGGGTTTCTCCTACGAGCAGTACTTC. Protein product: CASTAKGGGFSYEQYF.